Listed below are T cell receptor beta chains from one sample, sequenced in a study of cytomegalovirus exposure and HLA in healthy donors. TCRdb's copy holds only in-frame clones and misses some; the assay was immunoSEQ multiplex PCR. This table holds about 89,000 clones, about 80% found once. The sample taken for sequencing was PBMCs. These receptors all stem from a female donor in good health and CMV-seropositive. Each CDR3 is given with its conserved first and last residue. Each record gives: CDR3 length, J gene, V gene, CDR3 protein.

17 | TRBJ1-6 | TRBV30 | CAWSVPRTGAYNSPLHF
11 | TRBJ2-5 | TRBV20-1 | CSARGQETQYF
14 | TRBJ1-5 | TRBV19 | CASSLIKSDQPQHF
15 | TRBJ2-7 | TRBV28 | CASSTPGTGSYEQYF
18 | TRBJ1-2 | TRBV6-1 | CASSALFPRDRGLYGYTF
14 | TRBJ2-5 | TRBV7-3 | CASSLQGAEETQYF
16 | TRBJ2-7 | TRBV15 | CATSRDRGGAGGEQYF
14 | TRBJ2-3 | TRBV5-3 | CARSPSGGTDTQYF
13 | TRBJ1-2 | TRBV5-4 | CASSYQGGRGYTF
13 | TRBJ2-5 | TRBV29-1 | CSVAPRLQETQYF
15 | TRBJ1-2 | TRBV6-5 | CASSYSSFGGYGYTF
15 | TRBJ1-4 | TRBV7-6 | CASSPGTGAAEKLFF
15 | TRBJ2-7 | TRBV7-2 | CASRGVLAGVYEQYF
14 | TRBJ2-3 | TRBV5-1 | CASSLGQWTDTQYF
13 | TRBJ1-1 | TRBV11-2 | CASSLVEATEAFF
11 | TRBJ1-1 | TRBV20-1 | CSAFLAGEAFF
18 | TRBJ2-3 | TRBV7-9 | CASSPPPGDGSSTDTQYF
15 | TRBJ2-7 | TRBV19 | CASKFTDREFYEQYF
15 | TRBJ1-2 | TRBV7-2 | CASSTGDRSNYGYTF
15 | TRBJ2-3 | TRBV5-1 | CASSIGHLNTDTQYF
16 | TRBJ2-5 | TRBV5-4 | CASSLEGAVDQETQYF
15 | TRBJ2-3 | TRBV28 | CASSSRGGSPDTQYF
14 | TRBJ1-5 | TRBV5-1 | CASSLSTGDQPQHF
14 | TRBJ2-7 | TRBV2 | CASSEQGPTYEQYF
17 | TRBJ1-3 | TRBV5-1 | CASSLEGTGSFIDTIYF
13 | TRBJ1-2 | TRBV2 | CASRSGPNYGYTF
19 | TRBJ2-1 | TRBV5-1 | CASSLVGLAGVLSYNEQFF
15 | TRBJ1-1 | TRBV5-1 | CASSLDSGGAAEAFF
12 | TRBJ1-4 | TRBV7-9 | CASSPEGEKLFF
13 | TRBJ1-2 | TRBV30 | CAQTQGYGYGYTF
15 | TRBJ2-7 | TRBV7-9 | CASSFPGQRPYEQYF
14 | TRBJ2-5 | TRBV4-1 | CASSQETAQETQYF
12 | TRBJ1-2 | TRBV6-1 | CASSGQGRGYTF
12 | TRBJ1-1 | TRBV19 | CASSIQGDEAFF
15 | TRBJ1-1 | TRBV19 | CASSIGSRRNTEAFF
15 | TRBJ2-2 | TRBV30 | CAWSVLAGDTGELFF
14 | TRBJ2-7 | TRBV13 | CASSSGTAAYEQYF
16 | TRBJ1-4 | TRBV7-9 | CASSLTRRQPAEKLFF
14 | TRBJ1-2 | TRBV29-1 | CSVDRQGNNYGYTF
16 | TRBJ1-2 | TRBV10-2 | CASSGQVRRANYGYTF
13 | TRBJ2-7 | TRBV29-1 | CSVPQGADHEQYF
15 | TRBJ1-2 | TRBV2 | CASSVRTGVDYGYTF
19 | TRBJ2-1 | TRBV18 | CASSPKMTSGTGAYNEQFF
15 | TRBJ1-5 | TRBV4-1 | CASSQDWSINQPQHF
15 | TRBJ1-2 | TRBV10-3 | CAISVSSGGDYGYTF
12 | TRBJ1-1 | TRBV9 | CASNDIGTEAFF
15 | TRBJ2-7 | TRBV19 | CASSLRTGLAYEQYF
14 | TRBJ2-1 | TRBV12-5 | CASGLTSGYNEQFF
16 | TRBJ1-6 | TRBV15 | CATSRVGRGIYSPLHF
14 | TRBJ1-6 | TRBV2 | CASSAGINNSPLHF
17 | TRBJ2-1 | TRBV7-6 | CASTIAGGTSLYNEQFF
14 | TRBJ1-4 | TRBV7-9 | CASSFSGGGEKLFF
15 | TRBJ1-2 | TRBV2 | CASRGGQGIYYGYTF
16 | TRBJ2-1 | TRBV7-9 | CSSSLIGEGISNEQFF
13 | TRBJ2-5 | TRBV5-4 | CASSLNGLETQYF
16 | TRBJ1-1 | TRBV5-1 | CATKPTNGRDGTEAFF
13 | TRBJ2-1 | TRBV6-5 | CASSRDRYNEQFF
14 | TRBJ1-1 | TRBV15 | CATRPSGQGTEAFF
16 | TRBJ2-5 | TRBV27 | CASSISGGSGGQTQYF
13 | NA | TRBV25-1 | CASSAQGEHEQYF